This T cell receptor beta chain came from a study of blood T cell repertoires in COVID-19. For the study at large: COVID-19 samples, acute and convalescent, were from the United States, Italy and Spain. PBMCs, B-cell-depleted T cells, or T cells provided the cDNA or gDNA that made up the material.

In the authors' workflow: Amplifying reference gene primers gave estimates of nucleated cell counts. Method: immunoSEQ multiplex PCR; TCRdb's copy keeps in-frame clones and lacks some. The DNA was the basis for D and trimming; V, J and clone size are from that table. The sample carries 15,000 to 20,000 clones, roughly 87% recorded once. The germline gives CDR1 LNHDA, CDR2 SQIVND (reference sequence). This CDR3 has 14 amino acids. Germline trimming cut 4 bases from V and 2 bases from J; bases unmatched to any gene: 3. Sequencing was performed on peripheral blood. This sequence joins TRBV19 and TRBJ2-3; 7 bases map to TRBD1. This clonotype was obtained from a human donor in a cohort sampled during active COVID-19. CDR3 residues: CASSTTGYTDTQYF. The DNA of the CDR3 is TGTGCCAGTAGTACGACAGGGTACACAGATACGCAGTATTTT. The variable domain in full, completed from reference TRBV19 and TRBJ2-3, reads DGGITQSPKYLFRKEGQNVTLSCEQNLNHDAMYWYRQDPGQGLRLIYYSQIVNDFQKGDIAEGYSVSREKKESFPLTVTSAQKNPTAFYLCASSTTGYTDTQYFGPGTRLTVL.